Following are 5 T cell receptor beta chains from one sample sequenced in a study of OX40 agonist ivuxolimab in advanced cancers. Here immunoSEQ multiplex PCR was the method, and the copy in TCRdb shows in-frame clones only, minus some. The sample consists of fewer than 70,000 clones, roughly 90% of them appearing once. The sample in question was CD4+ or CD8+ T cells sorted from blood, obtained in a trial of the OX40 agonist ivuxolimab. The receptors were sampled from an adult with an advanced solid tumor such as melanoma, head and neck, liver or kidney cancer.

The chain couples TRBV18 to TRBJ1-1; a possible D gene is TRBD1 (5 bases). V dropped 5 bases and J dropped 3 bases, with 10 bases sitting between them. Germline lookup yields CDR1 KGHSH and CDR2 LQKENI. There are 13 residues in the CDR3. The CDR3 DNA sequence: TGTGCCAGCTCAAAAGACAGAGACACTGAAGCTTTCTTT. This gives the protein CASSKDRDTEAFF.

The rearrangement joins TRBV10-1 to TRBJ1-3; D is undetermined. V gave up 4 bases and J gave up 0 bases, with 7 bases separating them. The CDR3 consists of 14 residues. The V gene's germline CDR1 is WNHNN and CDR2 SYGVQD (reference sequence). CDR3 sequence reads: CASSVGYSGNTIYF. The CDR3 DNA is TGCGCCAGCAGTGTAGGATACTCTGGAAACACCATATATTTT.

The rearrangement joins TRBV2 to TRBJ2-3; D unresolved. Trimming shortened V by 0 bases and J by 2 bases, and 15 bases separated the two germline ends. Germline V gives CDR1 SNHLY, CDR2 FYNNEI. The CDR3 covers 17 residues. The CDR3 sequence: CASSEARGTRSTDTQYF. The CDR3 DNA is TGTGCCAGCAGTGAAGCGCGTGGCACCAGATCCACAGATACGCAGTATTTT.

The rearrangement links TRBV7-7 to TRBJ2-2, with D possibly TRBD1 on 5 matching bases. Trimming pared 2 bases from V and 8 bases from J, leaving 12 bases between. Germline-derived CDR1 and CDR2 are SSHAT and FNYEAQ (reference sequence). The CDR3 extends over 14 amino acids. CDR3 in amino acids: CASSLSREGGELFF. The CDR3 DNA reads TGTGCCAGCAGCTTAAGCAGGGAAGGAGGGGAGCTGTTTTTT. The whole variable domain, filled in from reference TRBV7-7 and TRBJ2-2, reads GAGVSQSPRYKVTKRGQDVTLRCDPISSHATLYWYQQALGQGPEFLTYFNYEAQPDKSGLPSDRFSAERPEGSISTLTIQRTEQRDSAMYRCASSLSREGGELFFGEGSRLTVL.

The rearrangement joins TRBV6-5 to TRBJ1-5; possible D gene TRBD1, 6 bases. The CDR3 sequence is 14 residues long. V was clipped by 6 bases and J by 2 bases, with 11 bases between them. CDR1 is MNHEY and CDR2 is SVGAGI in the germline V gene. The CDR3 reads CASRGGGGNQPQHF. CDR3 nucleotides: TGTGCCAGCAGGGGGGGCGGGGGCAATCAGCCCCAGCATTTT.